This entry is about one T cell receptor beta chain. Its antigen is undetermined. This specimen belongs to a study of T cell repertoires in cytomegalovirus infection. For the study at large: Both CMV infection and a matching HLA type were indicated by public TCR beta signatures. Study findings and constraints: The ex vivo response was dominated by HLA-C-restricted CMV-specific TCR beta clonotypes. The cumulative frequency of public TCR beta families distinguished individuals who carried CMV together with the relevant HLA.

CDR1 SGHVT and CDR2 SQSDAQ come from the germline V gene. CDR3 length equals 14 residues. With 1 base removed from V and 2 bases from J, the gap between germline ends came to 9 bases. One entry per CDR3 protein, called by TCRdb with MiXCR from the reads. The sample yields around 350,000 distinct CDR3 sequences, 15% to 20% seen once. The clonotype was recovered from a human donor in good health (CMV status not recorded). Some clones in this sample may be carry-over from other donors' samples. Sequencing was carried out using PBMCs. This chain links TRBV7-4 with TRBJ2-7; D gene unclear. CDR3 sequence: CASSLVGRTYEQYF. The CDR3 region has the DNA TGTGCCAGCAGCTTAGTTGGCAGGACCTACGAGCAGTACTTC.